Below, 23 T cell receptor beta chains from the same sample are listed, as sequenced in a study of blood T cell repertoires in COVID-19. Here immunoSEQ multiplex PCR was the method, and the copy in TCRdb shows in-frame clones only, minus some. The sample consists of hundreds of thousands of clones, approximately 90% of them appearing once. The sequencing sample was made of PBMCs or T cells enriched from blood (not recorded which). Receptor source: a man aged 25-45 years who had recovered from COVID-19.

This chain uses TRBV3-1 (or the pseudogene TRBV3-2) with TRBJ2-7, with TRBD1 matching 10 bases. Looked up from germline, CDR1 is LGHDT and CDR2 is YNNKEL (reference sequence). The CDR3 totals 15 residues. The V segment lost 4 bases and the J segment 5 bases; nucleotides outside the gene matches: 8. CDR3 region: CASSPRDRGGDEQYF. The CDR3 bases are TGTGCCAGCAGCCCCCGGGACAGGGGAGGCGACGAGCAGTACTTC.

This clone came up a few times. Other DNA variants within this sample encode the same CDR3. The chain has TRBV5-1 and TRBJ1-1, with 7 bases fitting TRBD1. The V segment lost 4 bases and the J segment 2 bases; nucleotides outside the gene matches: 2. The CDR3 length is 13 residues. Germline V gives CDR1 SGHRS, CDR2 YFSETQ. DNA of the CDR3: TGCGCCAGCAGCGGGACAGTTAACACTGAAGCTTTCTTT. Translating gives CASSGTVNTEAFF.

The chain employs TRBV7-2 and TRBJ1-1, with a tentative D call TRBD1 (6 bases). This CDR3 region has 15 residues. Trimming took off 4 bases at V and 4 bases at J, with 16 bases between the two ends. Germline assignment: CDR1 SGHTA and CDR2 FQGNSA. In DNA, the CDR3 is TGTGCCAGCAGCTCCCATAGACAGGCAGGCACTGAAGCTTTCTTT. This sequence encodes CASSSHRQAGTEAFF.

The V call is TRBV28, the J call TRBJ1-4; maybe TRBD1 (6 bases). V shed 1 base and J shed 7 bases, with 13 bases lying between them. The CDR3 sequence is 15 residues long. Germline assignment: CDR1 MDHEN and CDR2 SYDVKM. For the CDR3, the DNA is TGTGCCAGCAGTTTATTGGTCAGGGGTAGTGAAAAACTGTTTTTT. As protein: CASSLLVRGSEKLFF.

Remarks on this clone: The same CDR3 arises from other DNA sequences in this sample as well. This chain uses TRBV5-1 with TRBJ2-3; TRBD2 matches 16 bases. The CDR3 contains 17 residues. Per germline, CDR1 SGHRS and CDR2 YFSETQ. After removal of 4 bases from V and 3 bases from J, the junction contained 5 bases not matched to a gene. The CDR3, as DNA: TGCGCCAGCAGCCCGGGACTAGCGGGAGGGCCGACAGATACGCAGTATTTT. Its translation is CASSPGLAGGPTDTQYF.

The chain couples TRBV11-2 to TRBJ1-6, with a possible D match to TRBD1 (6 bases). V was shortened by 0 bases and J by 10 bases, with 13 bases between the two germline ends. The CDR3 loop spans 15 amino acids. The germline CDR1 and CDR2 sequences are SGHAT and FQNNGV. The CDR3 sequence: CASSLDMDSGSPLHF. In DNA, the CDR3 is TGTGCCAGCAGCTTAGATATGGACAGCGGATCACCCCTCCACTTT.

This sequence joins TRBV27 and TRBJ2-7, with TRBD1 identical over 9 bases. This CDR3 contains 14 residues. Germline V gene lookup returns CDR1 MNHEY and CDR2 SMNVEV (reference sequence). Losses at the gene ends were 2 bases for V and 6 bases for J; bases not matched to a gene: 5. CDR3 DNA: TGTGCCAGCAGTTTAGAGGACAGGGGTAGCGAGCAGTACTTC. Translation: CASSLEDRGSEQYF.

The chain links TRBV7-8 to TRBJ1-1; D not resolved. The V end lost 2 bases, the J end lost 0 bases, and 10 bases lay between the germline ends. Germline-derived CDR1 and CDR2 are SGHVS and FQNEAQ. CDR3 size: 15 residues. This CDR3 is CASSLRAGVNTEAFF. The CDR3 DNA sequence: TGTGCCAGCAGCTTACGCGCGGGTGTGAACACTGAAGCTTTCTTT.

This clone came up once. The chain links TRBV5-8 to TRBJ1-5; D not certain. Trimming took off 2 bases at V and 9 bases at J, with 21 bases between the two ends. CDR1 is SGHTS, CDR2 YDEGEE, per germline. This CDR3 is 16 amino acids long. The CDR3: CASSLQYMPRIRPQHF. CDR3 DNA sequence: TGTGCCAGCAGCTTACAATACATGCCCCGAATCAGGCCCCAGCATTTT. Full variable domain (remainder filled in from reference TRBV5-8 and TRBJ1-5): EAGVTQSPTHLIKTRGQQATLRCSPISGHTSVYWYQQALGLGLQFLLWYDEGEERNRGNFPPRFSGRQFPNYSSELNVNALELEDSALYLCASSLQYMPRIRPQHFGDGTRLSIL.

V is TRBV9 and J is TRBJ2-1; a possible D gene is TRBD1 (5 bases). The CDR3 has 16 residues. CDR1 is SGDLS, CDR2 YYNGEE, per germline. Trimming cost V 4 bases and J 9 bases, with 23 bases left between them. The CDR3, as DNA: TGTGCCAGCAGCCCCTGGACAAATCCCGATTGGGGTGAGCAGTTCTTC. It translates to CASSPWTNPDWGEQFF.

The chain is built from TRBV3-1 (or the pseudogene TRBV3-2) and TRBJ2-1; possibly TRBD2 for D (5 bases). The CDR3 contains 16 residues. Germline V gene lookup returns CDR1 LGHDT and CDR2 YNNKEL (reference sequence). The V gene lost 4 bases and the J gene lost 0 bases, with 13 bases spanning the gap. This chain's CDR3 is CASSPESGVSYNEQFF. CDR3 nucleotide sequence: TGTGCCAGCAGCCCCGAGTCCGGGGTCTCCTACAATGAGCAGTTCTTC.

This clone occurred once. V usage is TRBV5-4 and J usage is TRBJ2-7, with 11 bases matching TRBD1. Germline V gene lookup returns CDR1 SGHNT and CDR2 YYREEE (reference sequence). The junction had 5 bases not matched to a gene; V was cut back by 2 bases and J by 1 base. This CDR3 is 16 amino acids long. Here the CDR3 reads CASSFGQGATSYEQYF. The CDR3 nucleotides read TGTGCCAGCAGCTTCGGACAGGGGGCGACTTCCTACGAGCAGTACTTC.

CDR3 sequence (DNA): TGTGCCAGCAGCTTTGGGGTTTGGCGGAGCTCCTACGAGCAGTACTTC. Translated, it gives CASSFGVWRSSYEQYF. This chain connects TRBV12-1 to TRBJ2-7; the table's TRBD2 call for D was not verified on the DNA. TRBV12-1 is assigned pseudogene status. This CDR3 is built from 16 residues.

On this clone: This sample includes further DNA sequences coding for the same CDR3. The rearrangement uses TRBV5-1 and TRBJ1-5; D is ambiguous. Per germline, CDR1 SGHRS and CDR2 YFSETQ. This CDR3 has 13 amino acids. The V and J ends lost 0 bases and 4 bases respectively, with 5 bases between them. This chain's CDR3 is CASSLGPNQPQHF. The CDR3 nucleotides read TGCGCCAGCAGCTTGGGGCCGAATCAGCCCCAGCATTTT.

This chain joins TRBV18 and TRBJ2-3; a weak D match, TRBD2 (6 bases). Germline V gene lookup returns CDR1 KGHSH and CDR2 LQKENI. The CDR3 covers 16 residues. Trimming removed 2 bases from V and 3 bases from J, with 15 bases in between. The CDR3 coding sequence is TGTGCCAGCTCACCAGGGACCCCGGCGGGGACAGATACGCAGTATTTT. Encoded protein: CASSPGTPAGTDTQYF.

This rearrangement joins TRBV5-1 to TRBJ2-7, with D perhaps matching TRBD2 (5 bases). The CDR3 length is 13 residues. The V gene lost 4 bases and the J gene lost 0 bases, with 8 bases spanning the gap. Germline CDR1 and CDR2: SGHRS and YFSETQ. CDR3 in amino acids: CASSPGNSYEQYF. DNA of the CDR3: TGCGCCAGCAGCCCCGGGAACTCCTACGAGCAGTACTTC.

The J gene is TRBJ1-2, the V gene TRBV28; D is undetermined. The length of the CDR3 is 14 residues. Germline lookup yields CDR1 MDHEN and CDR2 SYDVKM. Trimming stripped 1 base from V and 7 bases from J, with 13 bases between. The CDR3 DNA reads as TGTGCCAGCAGTTTATCGGTGCAGGCTGGTGGCTACACCTTC. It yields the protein CASSLSVQAGGYTF.

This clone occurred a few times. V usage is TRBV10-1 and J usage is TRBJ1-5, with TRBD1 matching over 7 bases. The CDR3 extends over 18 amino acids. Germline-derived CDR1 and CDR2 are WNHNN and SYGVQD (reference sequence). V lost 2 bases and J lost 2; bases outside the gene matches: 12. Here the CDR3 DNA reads TGCGCCAGCAGTGAGGCACAGGGGACGGGCTGGGGCAATCAGCCCCAGCATTTT. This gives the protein CASSEAQGTGWGNQPQHF.

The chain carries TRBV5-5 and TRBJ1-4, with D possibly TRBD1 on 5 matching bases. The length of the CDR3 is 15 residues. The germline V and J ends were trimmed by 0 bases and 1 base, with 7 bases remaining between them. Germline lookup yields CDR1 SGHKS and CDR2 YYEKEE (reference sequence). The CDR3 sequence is CASSLGQGTNEKLFF. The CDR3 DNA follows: TGTGCCAGCAGCTTGGGTCAGGGAACTAATGAAAAACTGTTTTTT.

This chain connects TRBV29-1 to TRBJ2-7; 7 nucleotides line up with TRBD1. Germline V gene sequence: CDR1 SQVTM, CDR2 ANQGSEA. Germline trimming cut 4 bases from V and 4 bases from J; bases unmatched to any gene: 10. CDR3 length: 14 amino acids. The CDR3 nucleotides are TGCAGCGTTGGGGGGACAGACGGGAAGTACGAGCAGTACTTC. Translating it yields CSVGGTDGKYEQYF.

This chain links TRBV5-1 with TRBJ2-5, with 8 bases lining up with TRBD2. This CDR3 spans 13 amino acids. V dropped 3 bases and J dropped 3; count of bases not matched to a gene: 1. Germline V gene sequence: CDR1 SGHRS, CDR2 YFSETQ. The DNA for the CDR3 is TGCGCCAGCAGCTCGACTAGCGAAGAGACCCAGTACTTC. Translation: CASSSTSEETQYF.

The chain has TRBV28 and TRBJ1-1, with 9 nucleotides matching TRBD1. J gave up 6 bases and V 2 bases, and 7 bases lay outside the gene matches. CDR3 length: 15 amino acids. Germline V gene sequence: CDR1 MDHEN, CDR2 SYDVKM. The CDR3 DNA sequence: TGTGCCAGCAGTTTAGGGACAGGGATGGGGCCTGAAGCTTTCTTT. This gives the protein CASSLGTGMGPEAFF.

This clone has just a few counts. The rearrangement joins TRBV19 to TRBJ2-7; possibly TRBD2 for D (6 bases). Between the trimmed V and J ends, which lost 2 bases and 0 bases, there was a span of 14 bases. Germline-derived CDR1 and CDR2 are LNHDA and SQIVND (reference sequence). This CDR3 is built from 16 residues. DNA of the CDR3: TGTGCCAGTAGTATATCCCACGGGGGTTCCTCCTACGAGCAGTACTTC. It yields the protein CASSISHGGSSYEQYF. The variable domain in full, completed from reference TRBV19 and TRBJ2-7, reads DGGITQSPKYLFRKEGQNVTLSCEQNLNHDAMYWYRQDPGQGLRLIYYSQIVNDFQKGDIAEGYSVSREKKESFPLTVTSAQKNPTAFYLCASSISHGGSSYEQYFGPGTRLTVT.